What follows is one T cell receptor (beta chain) and its context. From germline, CDR1 is SGHNT and CDR2 YENEEA. Deletions cut 6 bases from V and 4 bases from J, with 11 bases between. The CDR3 spans 13 residues. The data are from a study of cytomegalovirus exposure and HLA in healthy donors. PCR amplification relied on 60 Vbeta primers (plus 13 Jbeta primers). TCRdb's copy holds only in-frame clones and misses some; the assay was immunoSEQ multiplex PCR. The profile covers roughly 280,000 clones, with roughly 70% appearing a single time and over 2% taken by the ten largest. The sequence came from a female donor in good health and CMV-seronegative. The rearrangement joins TRBV11-3 to TRBJ2-3, with D tentatively TRBD1 (5 bases). Sequencing input: PBMCs. CDR3 region: CASSPRGSDTQYF. The CDR3 coding sequence is TGTGCCAGCAGTCCAAGGGGCTCAGATACGCAGTATTTT.